This T cell receptor beta chain was sequenced for a study of T cell responses to AZD1222 COVID-19 vaccine. Study results and caveats: Spike-specific TCRs gained breadth and depth after people received two AZD1222 doses.

TCRdb's copy holds only in-frame clones and misses some; the assay was immunoSEQ multiplex PCR. Here the sample spans 200,000 or so clones, almost 95% being singletons. A remark on this clone: Its antigen is undetermined.

Sequencing used peripheral blood, obtained on day 0 of AZD1222 vaccination. This TCR came from an adult in good health.

As DNA, the CDR3 is TGTGCCACCAGTGATCCCGGGAACCTCCTAGGGGCCAACGTCCTGACTTTC. Protein sequence: CATSDPGNLLGANVLTF. V usage is TRBV24-1 and J usage is TRBJ2-6, with a weak D call TRBD2 (5 bases). The CDR3 is made up of 17 amino acids. Germline assignment: CDR1 KGHDR and CDR2 SFDVKD. With 3 bases removed from V and 4 bases from J, the gap between germline ends came to 15 bases.